This TCR beta chain was sequenced for a study of cytomegalovirus exposure and HLA in healthy donors. The V gene's germline CDR1 is SGHVS and CDR2 FQNEAQ. This CDR3 has 14 residues. Trimming cost V 6 bases and J 10 bases, with 18 bases left between them. PCR amplification relied on 60 Vbeta primers (plus 13 Jbeta primers). Assay: immunoSEQ multiplex PCR; the TCRdb copy retains only in-frame clones and omits some. The repertoire table contains 150,000 to 200,000 clones. The receptor comes from a boy between 5 and 17 years old in good health and CMV-seronegative. The chain has TRBV7-8 and TRBJ1-4; D gene ambiguous. The material sequenced was PBMCs. CDR3 in amino acids: CASRGWAEGGKLFF. As DNA, the CDR3 is TGTGCCAGCAGGGGCTGGGCAGAGGGTGGAAAACTGTTTTTT.